This paragraph reports one TCR beta chain. The V and J ends lost 3 bases and 3 bases respectively, with 9 bases between them. This CDR3 is built from 14 residues. Germline V gene sequence: CDR1 KGHSH, CDR2 LQKENI. Repertoires were generated with immunoSEQ multiplex PCR, while TCRdb's copy carries only in-frame clones and drops some. Of fewer than 200,000 clones listed, approximately 80% are singletons. The sample is drawn from a study of blood T cell repertoires in COVID-19. The chain uses TRBV18 and TRBJ2-1; D remains unclear. The sequencing sample was made of peripheral blood. This clonotype originated in a middle-aged woman with COVID-19, enrolled during active disease. Written as DNA, the CDR3 is TGTGCCAGCTCACCCCCAAATAGCTACAATGAGCAGTTCTTC. This sequence encodes CASSPPNSYNEQFF.